This T cell receptor beta chain was captured by sequencing in a study of cytomegalovirus exposure and HLA in healthy donors. The PCR used 60 Vbeta and 13 Jbeta primers. Repertoires were generated with immunoSEQ multiplex PCR, while TCRdb's copy carries only in-frame clones and drops some. The repertoire holds 150,000 to 200,000 clones, with over 75% as singletons. Worth noting for this clone: Antigen unknown.

CDR1 is SGHVS and CDR2 is FNYEAQ in the germline V gene. Trimming shortened V by 1 base and J by 1 base, and 20 bases separated the two germline ends. CDR3 length equals 19 residues. Regarding the study as a whole: According to an earlier analysis, most TCR beta V segments yielded productive rearrangements about 87% or about 30% of the time.

The chain couples TRBV7-6 to TRBJ2-4, with a weak D call TRBD2 (5 bases). The TCR sequence derives from a man aged 45-60 years in good health and CMV-seropositive. The specimen was PBMCs. The CDR3, as DNA: TGTGCCAGCAGCTTAGAGCCGGGGTGGGGTGTTTGGGCCAAAAACATTCAGTACTTC. Translating gives CASSLEPGWGVWAKNIQYF.